What follows are 15 T cell receptor beta chains derived from one specimen sequenced in a study of blood T cell repertoires in COVID-19. Profiled with immunoSEQ multiplex PCR; TCRdb holds only in-frame clones, not every one. There are approximately 210,000 clones in the sample; about 86% occur only once, and under 3.5% lies in the top ten. Material: peripheral blood. These receptors originate from a man aged 50-60 years with active or convalescent COVID-19.

The chain employs TRBV9 and TRBJ1-2, with D possibly matching TRBD1 (6 bases). CDR3 length: 14 residues. V was trimmed by 3 bases and J by 5 bases, leaving 14 bases between them. The germline V gene encodes CDR1 SGDLS and CDR2 YYNGEE. CDR3 residues: CASSGLRTAYGYTF. The CDR3 DNA is TGTGCCAGCAGCGGACTCCGGACAGCTTATGGCTACACCTTC.

The CDR3 reads CASSPTGFDSPLHF. DNA for the CDR3: TGCGCCAGCAGCCCGACAGGGTTCGATTCACCCCTCCACTTT. The chain couples TRBV5-1 to TRBJ1-6; 7 bases match TRBD1. V lost 4 bases and J lost 8; bases outside the gene matches: 6. In germline, CDR1 is SGHRS, CDR2 YFSETQ. The CDR3 runs 14 residues.

V gene TRBV5-1 combines with J gene TRBJ2-7; 14 nucleotides line up with TRBD2. Germline CDR1 and CDR2: SGHRS and YFSETQ. Germline trimming cut 5 bases from V and 5 bases from J; bases unmatched to any gene: 18. The CDR3 runs 19 residues. The CDR3 loop is CASRQASIPGLAGAHEQYF. CDR3 DNA: TGCGCCAGCAGACAAGCTTCAATCCCGGGACTAGCGGGAGCTCACGAGCAGTACTTC.

In regard to this clone: Other nucleotide sequences in the sample specify the same CDR3. V usage is TRBV10-1 and J usage is TRBJ2-2; D gene ambiguous. Germline CDR1 and CDR2: WNHNN and SYGVQD (reference sequence). Between the trimmed V and J ends, which lost 3 bases and 1 base, there was a span of 3 bases. This CDR3 is built from 13 residues. In DNA, the CDR3 is TGCGCCAGCAGTGACAGGAACACCGGGGAGCTGTTTTTT. This encodes CASSDRNTGELFF.

The chain links TRBV30 to TRBJ2-4; tentatively, D is TRBD1 (6 bases). Between the trimmed V and J ends, which lost 0 bases and 7 bases, there was a span of 7 bases. Germline values: CDR1 GTSNPN, CDR2 SVGIG (reference sequence). The CDR3 runs 12 residues. The CDR3 spells CAWSVGANIQYF. CDR3 DNA: TGTGCCTGGAGTGTGGGGGCGAACATTCAGTACTTC.

This clone was picked up one time. This chain joins TRBV6-1 and TRBJ2-5; tentative D call: TRBD1 (6 bases). In germline, CDR1 is MNHNS, CDR2 SASEGT. This CDR3 comprises 15 residues. The V and J ends lost 2 bases and 4 bases respectively, with 14 bases between them. CDR3: CASSENRARRETQYF. DNA for the CDR3: TGTGCCAGCAGTGAAAACAGGGCGCGCCGAGAGACCCAGTACTTC.

The V call is TRBV9, the J call TRBJ2-7; 11 bases are shared with TRBD2. V was pared by 4 bases and J by 0 bases, with 6 bases of the junction left unmatched. Germline lookup yields CDR1 SGDLS and CDR2 YYNGEE. The CDR3 runs to 16 residues. Here the CDR3 reads CASSPGTSGPSYEQYF. The DNA for the CDR3 is TGTGCCAGCAGCCCCGGGACTAGCGGTCCCTCCTACGAGCAGTACTTC.

The rearrangement links TRBV12-3 or TRBV12-4 to TRBJ1-2; no clear D. V lost 3 bases and J 3 bases, leaving 8 bases between the germline ends. The CDR3 loop spans 13 amino acids. The CDR3 protein is CASSLNSHYGYTF. CDR3 coding DNA: TGTGCCAGCAGTTTGAACAGCCACTATGGCTACACCTTC.

V is TRBV5-6 and J is TRBJ2-1, with D perhaps matching TRBD1 (5 bases). CDR3 length equals 17 residues. Germline V gene lookup returns CDR1 SGHDT and CDR2 YYEEEE. The V end lost 1 base, the J end lost 8 bases, and 22 bases lay between the germline ends. The CDR3 DNA is TGTGCCAGCAGCTTGCCCCAGGGCAGGGTCCGTCTGTATGAGCAGTTCTTC. This translates into CASSLPQGRVRLYEQFF. The full variable domain, with the rest looked up from reference TRBV5-6 and TRBJ2-1, is DAGVTQSPTHLIKTRGQQVTLRCSPKSGHDTVSWYQQALGQGPQFIFQYYEEEERQRGNFPDRFSGHQFPNYSSELNVNALLLGDSALYLCASSLPQGRVRLYEQFFGPGTRLTVL.

DNA for the CDR3: TGTGCCAGCAGCTCTACTAGGGAAGATACGCAGTATTTT. Its translation: CASSSTREDTQYF. The V call is TRBV7-3, the J call TRBJ2-3; D is possibly TRBD2 (5 bases). The V end was cut by 4 bases, the J end by 5 bases, with 10 bases between. In germline, CDR1 is SGHTA, CDR2 FQGTGA. The CDR3 runs 13 residues.

The V and J genes are TRBV9 and TRBJ1-1, with 8 bases aligning to TRBD1. Germline V gene lookup returns CDR1 SGDLS and CDR2 YYNGEE. Losses at the gene ends were 3 bases for V and 4 bases for J; bases not matched to a gene: 8. The CDR3 totals 15 residues. CDR3 region: CASSGKVTGATEAFF. The CDR3 region has the DNA TGTGCCAGCAGCGGAAAAGTGACAGGGGCCACTGAAGCTTTCTTT.

This chain connects TRBV6-1 to TRBJ2-7; no clear D. V lost 3 bases to trimming and J lost 0 bases, with 15 bases between them. CDR1 MNHNS and CDR2 SASEGT come from the germline V gene. The CDR3 loop spans 16 amino acids. This CDR3 is CASSDGGLEASYEQYF. CDR3 nucleotides: TGTGCCAGCAGTGACGGTGGCCTAGAGGCCTCCTACGAGCAGTACTTC.

V and J are TRBV5-5 and TRBJ2-7; 9 nucleotides match TRBD1. The CDR3 is made up of 15 amino acids. Germline assignment: CDR1 SGHKS and CDR2 YYEKEE (reference sequence). V was pared by 4 bases and J by 2 bases, with 7 bases of the junction left unmatched. CDR3 residues: CASSIRTGVTYEQYF. CDR3 in DNA: TGTGCCAGCAGCATCAGGACAGGGGTAACCTACGAGCAGTACTTC. The full variable domain, with the rest looked up from reference TRBV5-5 and TRBJ2-7, is DAGVTQSPTHLIKTRGQQVTLRCSPISGHKSVSWYQQVLGQGPQFIFQYYEKEERGRGNFPDRFSARQFPNYSSELNVNALLLGDSALYLCASSIRTGVTYEQYFGPGTRLTVT.

V gene TRBV19 combines with J gene TRBJ1-2, with D unclear. CDR1 is LNHDA and CDR2 is SQIVND in the germline V gene (reference sequence). CDR3 length equals 18 residues. V shed 6 bases and J shed 0 bases, with 23 bases lying between them. The CDR3 spells CASRRIPGATTSNYGYTF. CDR3 nucleotides: TGTGCCAGTAGAAGAATTCCGGGAGCCACTACTTCTAACTATGGCTACACCTTC.

The V gene is TRBV7-9, the J gene TRBJ1-2; D perhaps matches TRBD1 (5 bases). V was pared by 2 bases and J by 5 bases, with 18 bases between. Germline-derived CDR1 and CDR2 are SEHNR and FQNEAQ (reference sequence). This CDR3 has 16 amino acids. The CDR3 is CASSLRTGVLVYGYTF. DNA for the CDR3: TGTGCCAGCAGCTTAAGGACGGGGGTCCTCGTGTATGGCTACACCTTC.